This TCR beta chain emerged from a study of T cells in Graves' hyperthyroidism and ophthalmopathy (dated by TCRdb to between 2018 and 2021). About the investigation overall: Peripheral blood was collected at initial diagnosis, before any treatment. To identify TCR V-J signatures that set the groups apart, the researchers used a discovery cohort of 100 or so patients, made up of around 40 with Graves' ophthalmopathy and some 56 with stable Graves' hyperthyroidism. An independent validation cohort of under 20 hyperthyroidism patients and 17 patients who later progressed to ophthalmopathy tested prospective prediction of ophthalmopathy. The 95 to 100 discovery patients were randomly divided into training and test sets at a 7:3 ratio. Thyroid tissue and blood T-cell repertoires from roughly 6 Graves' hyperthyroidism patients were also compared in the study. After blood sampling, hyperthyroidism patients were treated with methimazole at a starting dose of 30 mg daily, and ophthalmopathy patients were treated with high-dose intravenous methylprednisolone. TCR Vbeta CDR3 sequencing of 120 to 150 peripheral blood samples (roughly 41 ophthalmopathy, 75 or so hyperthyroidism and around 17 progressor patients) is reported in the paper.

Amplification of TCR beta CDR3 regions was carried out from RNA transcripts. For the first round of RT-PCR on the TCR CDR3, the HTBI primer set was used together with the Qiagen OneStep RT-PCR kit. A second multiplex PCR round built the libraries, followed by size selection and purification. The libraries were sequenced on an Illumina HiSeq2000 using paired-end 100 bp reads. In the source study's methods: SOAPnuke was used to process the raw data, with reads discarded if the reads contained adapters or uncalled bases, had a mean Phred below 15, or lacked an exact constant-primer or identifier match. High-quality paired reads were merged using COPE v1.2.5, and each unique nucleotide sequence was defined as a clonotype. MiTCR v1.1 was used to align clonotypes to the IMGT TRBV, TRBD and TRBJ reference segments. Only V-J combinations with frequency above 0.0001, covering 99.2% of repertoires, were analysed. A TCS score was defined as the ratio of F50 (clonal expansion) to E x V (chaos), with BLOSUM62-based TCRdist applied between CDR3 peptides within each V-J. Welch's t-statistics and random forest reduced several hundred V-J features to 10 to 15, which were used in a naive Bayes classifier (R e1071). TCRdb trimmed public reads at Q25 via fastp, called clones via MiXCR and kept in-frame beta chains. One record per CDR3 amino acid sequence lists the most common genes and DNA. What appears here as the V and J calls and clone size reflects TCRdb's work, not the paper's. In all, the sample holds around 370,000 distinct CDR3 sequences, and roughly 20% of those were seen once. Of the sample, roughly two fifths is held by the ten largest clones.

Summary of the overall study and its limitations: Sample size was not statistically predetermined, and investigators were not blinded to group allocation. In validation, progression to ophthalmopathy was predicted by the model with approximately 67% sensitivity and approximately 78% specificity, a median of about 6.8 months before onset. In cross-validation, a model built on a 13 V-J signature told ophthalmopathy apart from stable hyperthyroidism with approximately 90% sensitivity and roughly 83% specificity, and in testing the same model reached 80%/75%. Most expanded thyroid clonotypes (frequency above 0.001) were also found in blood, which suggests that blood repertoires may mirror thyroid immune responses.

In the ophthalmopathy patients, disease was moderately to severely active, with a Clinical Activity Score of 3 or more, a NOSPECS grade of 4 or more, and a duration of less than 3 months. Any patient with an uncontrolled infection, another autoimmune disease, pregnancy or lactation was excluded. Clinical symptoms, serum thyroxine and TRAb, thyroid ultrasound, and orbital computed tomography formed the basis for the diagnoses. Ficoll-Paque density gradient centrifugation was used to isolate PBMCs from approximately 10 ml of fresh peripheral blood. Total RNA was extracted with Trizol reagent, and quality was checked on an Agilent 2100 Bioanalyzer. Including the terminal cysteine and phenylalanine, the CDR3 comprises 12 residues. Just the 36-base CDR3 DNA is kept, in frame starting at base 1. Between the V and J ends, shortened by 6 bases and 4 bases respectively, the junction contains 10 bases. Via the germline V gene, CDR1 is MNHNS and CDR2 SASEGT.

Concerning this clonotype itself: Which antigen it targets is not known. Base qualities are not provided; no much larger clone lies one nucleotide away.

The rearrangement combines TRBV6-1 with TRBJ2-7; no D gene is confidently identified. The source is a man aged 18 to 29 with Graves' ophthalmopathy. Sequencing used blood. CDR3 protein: CASRPQRYEQYF. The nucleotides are TGTGCCAGCAGGCCCCAGAGGTACGAGCAGTACTTC.